A selection of T cell receptor beta chains follows, all from one sample in a study of cytomegalovirus exposure and HLA in healthy donors. Here immunoSEQ multiplex PCR was the method, and the copy in TCRdb shows in-frame clones only, minus some. The table has about 260,000 clones, 90% seen once; the top ten hold around 3.1%. Sequences were obtained from PBMCs. Every receptor here comes from a woman aged 30 to 39 in good health and CMV-seronegative. Each CDR3 is given with its conserved first and last residue. The D gene is left open where the match is weak. Clone size is shown for a subset of rows, as once, few, many or a class of expanded clone.

size	V	D	J	CDR3	DNA
few	TRBV5-5	NA	TRBJ2-7	CASSGTPDSYEQYF	TGTGCCAGCAGCGGGACTCCGGACTCCTACGAGCAGTACTTC
few	TRBV19	TRBD1	TRBJ2-7	CASSPTGMWEQYF	TGTGCCAGTAGCCCGACAGGGATGTGGGAGCAGTACTTC
NA	TRBV19	NA	TRBJ2-7	CASSIVWGYEQYF	TGTGCCAGTAGTATAGTTTGGGGCTACGAGCAGTACTTC
NA	TRBV7-9	NA	TRBJ2-2	CASSLGNTGELFF	TGTGCCAGCAGCTTAGGGAACACCGGGGAGCTGTTTTTT
once	TRBV6-1	TRBD2	TRBJ2-7	CASTRLAGGPYEQYF	TGTGCCAGCACCCGACTAGCGGGAGGGCCCTACGAGCAGTACTTC
once	TRBV28	TRBD2	TRBJ2-7	CASSPTSGGRYEQYF	TGTGCCAGCAGTCCCACTAGCGGGGGACGATACGAGCAGTACTTC
NA	TRBV6-1	NA	TRBJ2-5	CASSEGGVQETQYF	TGTGCCAGCAGTGAAGGTGGGGTTCAAGAGACCCAGTACTTC
once	TRBV5-1	NA	TRBJ2-7	CASSLASGDYEQYF	TGCGCCAGCAGCTTGGCTTCAGGGGACTACGAGCAGTACTTC
NA	TRBV5-1	NA	TRBJ2-2	CASSWGQERSTGELFF	TGCGCCAGCAGTTGGGGACAAGAGCGGAGCACCGGGGAGCTGTTTTTT
NA	TRBV7-3	TRBD2	TRBJ2-3	CASSLTAGTSGGTDTQYF	TGTGCCAGCAGCTTAACCGCCGGGACTAGCGGGGGCACAGATACGCAGTATTTT
NA	TRBV6-1	NA	TRBJ1-4	CASSEVGATNEKLFF	TGTGCCAGCAGTGAAGTGGGGGCAACTAATGAAAAACTGTTTTTT
once	TRBV18	NA	TRBJ2-7	CASSPPNGYEQYF	TGTGCCAGCTCACCACCGAATGGGTACGAGCAGTACTTC
NA	TRBV5-1	TRBD2	TRBJ2-1	CASSLISGSDNEQFF	TGCGCCAGCAGCTTGATTAGCGGGAGCGACAATGAGCAGTTCTTC
NA	TRBV19	TRBD1	TRBJ2-7	CASSSGQGASYEQYF	TGTGCCAGTAGTTCGGGACAGGGGGCGTCCTACGAGCAGTACTTC
NA	TRBV27	NA	TRBJ2-5	CASSFDQETQYF	TGTGCCAGCAGTTTTGACCAAGAGACCCAGTACTTC
NA	TRBV9	TRBD1	TRBJ2-3	CASSANSQGRDTQYF	TGTGCCAGCAGCGCCAATTCACAGGGGCGAGATACGCAGTATTTT
many	TRBV9	NA	TRBJ2-7	CASSRGGDVIEQYF	TGTGCCAGCAGCCGAGGGGGGGATGTGATTGAGCAGTACTTC
NA	TRBV18	TRBD1	TRBJ2-5	CASSGTGVETQYF	TGTGCCAGCTCCGGTACAGGGGTGGAGACCCAGTACTTC
NA	TRBV4-2	TRBD2	TRBJ2-7	CASSQERRWTSGNLEQYF	TGTGCCAGCAGCCAAGAACGGCGCTGGACTAGCGGGAATCTCGAGCAGTACTTC
NA	TRBV2	NA	TRBJ2-2	CASRDSRTGELFF	TGTGCCAGCAGGGACAGCAGAACCGGGGAGCTGTTTTTT
NA	TRBV4-3	TRBD2	TRBJ2-7	CASSLGLATYEQYF	TGCGCCAGCAGCCTGGGACTAGCCACCTACGAGCAGTACTTC
NA	TRBV6-5	NA	TRBJ2-2	CASSFDSQTGELFF	TGTGCCAGCAGTTTCGATTCCCAGACCGGGGAGCTGTTTTTT
NA	TRBV6-5	NA	TRBJ2-3	CASSYAPPDTQYF	TGTGCCAGCAGTTACGCCCCCCCGGATACGCAGTATTTT
NA	TRBV6-5	NA	TRBJ1-4	CASSQPGLNEKLFF	TGTGCCAGCAGTCAGCCGGGGTTGAATGAAAAACTGTTTTTT
NA	TRBV2	TRBD1	TRBJ2-2	CASRGTAVGLFF	TGTGCCAGCAGGGGGACAGCCGTGGGGCTGTTTTTT
NA	TRBV7-2	TRBD2	TRBJ2-7	CASSPSGRTYEQYF	TGTGCCAGCAGCCCCAGCGGGAGGACCTACGAGCAGTACTTC
NA	TRBV15	TRBD1	TRBJ2-1	CATRQGENYNEQFF	TGTGCCACTCGACAGGGGGAGAACTACAATGAGCAGTTCTTC
once	TRBV28	NA	TRBJ2-1	CASRASSPYNEQFF	TGTGCCAGCAGGGCAAGCTCCCCCTACAATGAGCAGTTCTTC
NA	TRBV29-1	NA	TRBJ2-2	CSVRAENTGELFF	TGCAGCGTACGGGCCGAGAACACCGGGGAGCTGTTTTTT
NA	TRBV6-4	NA	TRBJ2-1	CAAAGSYNEQFF	TGTGCAGCAGCGGGCTCCTACAATGAGCAGTTCTTC
NA	TRBV9	TRBD2	TRBJ2-5	CASSPGLAGGRETQYF	TGTGCCAGCAGCCCGGGACTAGCGGGAGGGAGAGAGACCCAGTACTTC
NA	TRBV2	NA	TRBJ2-2	CASSFSTGSGELFF	TGTGCCAGCAGCTTTTCTACGGGAAGCGGGGAGCTGTTTTTT
NA	TRBV28	NA	TRBJ2-7	CASSKVRELYEQYF	TGTGCCAGCAGTAAGGTCCGGGAACTCTACGAGCAGTACTTC
NA	TRBV5-6	NA	TRBJ1-1	CASSLTSGAGVYTEAFF	TGTGCCAGCAGTCTTACCTCGGGGGCCGGGGTGTACACTGAAGCTTTCTTT
NA	TRBV9	TRBD1	TRBJ1-4	CASSPYRGESEKLFF	TGTGCCAGCAGCCCTTACAGGGGAGAAAGCGAAAAACTGTTTTTT
NA	TRBV6-5	NA	TRBJ1-4	CASSLGTSDGKLFF	TGTGCCAGCAGTCTAGGGACGAGTGATGGAAAACTGTTTTTT
once	TRBV28	NA	TRBJ1-2	CASSPWDVTNYGYTF	TGTGCCAGCAGCCCTTGGGACGTAACTAACTATGGCTACACCTTC
NA	TRBV28	NA	TRBJ2-7	CASSLASAYEQYF	TGTGCCAGCAGCCTAGCGTCAGCCTACGAGCAGTACTTC
NA	TRBV9	TRBD1	TRBJ2-2	CASSLGQGAPVNTGELFF	TGTGCCAGCAGCCTCGGACAGGGGGCTCCCGTGAACACCGGGGAGCTGTTTTTT
NA	TRBV6-4	NA	TRBJ2-3	CARREDTQYF	TGTGCCAGGCGGGAAGATACGCAGTATTTT
NA	TRBV5-4	TRBD1	TRBJ1-1	CASSLVGTGETEAFF	TGTGCCAGCAGCTTGGTTGGGACAGGGGAGACTGAAGCTTTCTTT
NA	TRBV11-2	NA	TRBJ2-1	CASSLGWGNEQFF	TGTGCCAGCAGCTTAGGGTGGGGAAATGAGCAGTTCTTC
NA	TRBV10-3	NA	TRBJ2-2	CAISEMGLQRLNTGELFF	TGTGCCATCAGCGAAATGGGCCTGCAGAGGCTGAACACCGGGGAGCTGTTTTTT
NA	TRBV5-1	NA	TRBJ2-7	CASSLRSPVVPWSSYEQYF	TGCGCCAGCAGCTTGCGGTCGCCAGTCGTACCCTGGAGCTCCTACGAGCAGTACTTC
NA	TRBV9	TRBD1	TRBJ1-4	CASSPRTGAGEKLFF	TGTGCCAGCAGCCCAAGGACAGGGGCGGGTGAAAAACTGTTTTTT